This TCR beta chain came from a study of Graves' ophthalmopathy and Graves' hyperthyroidism (dated by TCRdb to the late 2010s). Regarding the study in general: Peripheral blood was collected at initial diagnosis, before any treatment. In more than five hyperthyroidism patients, T-cell repertoires of thyroid tissue and blood were compared. To tell Graves' ophthalmopathy apart from Graves' hyperthyroidism, and to predict which patients would progress to ophthalmopathy, the study relied on TCR beta repertoire signatures. An independent validation cohort comprised 18 to 20 hyperthyroidism patients and roughly 15 patients who later progressed from hyperthyroidism to ophthalmopathy. Following sampling, methimazole starting at 30 mg daily was administered to hyperthyroidism patients, and high-dose intravenous methylprednisolone was administered to ophthalmopathy patients. In total, 135 blood samples were TCR-sequenced: fewer than 50 ophthalmopathy, roughly 80 hyperthyroidism and around 17 hyperthyroidism-to-ophthalmopathy patients. To explore V-J signatures that distinguish ophthalmopathy from hyperthyroidism, a discovery set of about a hundred patients was enrolled, made up of under 50 with ophthalmopathy and fewer than 60 with stable hyperthyroidism.

The paper's findings and limits, for the study overall: In validation, the model predicted ophthalmopathy progression with nearly 71% sensitivity and 72.22% specificity; some twelve predicted patients were CT-confirmed with GO in a median of approximately six months. Most expanded thyroid clonotypes with frequency above 0.001 were also detected in blood, suggesting blood repertoires may reflect the thyroid immune response. The 13-signature model separated ophthalmopathy from stable hyperthyroidism with around 90% sensitivity and around 81% specificity in cross-validation, and 80%/75% in the test set. Sample size was not predetermined statistically, and investigators were not blinded to group allocation.

V has 9 bases trimmed and J has 5 bases trimmed; junction bases matching no gene number 17. CDR1 LNHDA and CDR2 SQIVND are derived from the germline V gene (reference sequence). Inclusive of the bounding cysteine and phenylalanine, the CDR3 is 18 residues long. Of all the DNA, just the CDR3 is kept, 54 bases in frame from base 1. Notes on this clonotype: What antigen it recognizes has not been identified. No base qualities exist here, and no much larger clone lies one base off it.

For repertoire sequencing, the TCR beta CDR3 regions were amplified from RNA transcripts. A first-round RT-PCR used HTBI primers with the Qiagen OneStep RT-PCR kit, followed by a second-round multiplex PCR, size selection and purification. Libraries were sequenced on an Illumina HiSeq2000 using paired-end 100 bp reads. Processing in the source paper ran as follows. Reads were processed with SOAPnuke, discarding reads with adapters, uncalled bases, mean Phred below 15, or no exact constant-primer or identifier match. COPE v1.2.5 was used to merge the high-quality paired reads. Each unique nucleotide sequence was treated as a clonotype, and MiTCR v1.1 was used to align the clonotypes to the IMGT TRB V, D and J references. Analysis was restricted to V-J combinations with a frequency above 0.0001, which covered roughly 99% of repertoires. For each V-J combination, a TCR clonal expansion and chaos score was defined as the ratio of F50 clonal expansion to chaos observed in the TCRdist matrix. Welch's t-statistics and random forest were used to narrow the features down to approximately 13 V-J combinations, which were then fed into a naive Bayes classifier. The similarity between thyroid and blood repertoires was quantified using the Morisita-Horn index. TCRdb itself trimmed the public reads at Q25 with fastp, ran MiXCR and retained productive beta chains. One record per CDR3 amino acid sequence lists the most common genes and DNA. TCRdb's processing, not the study's, gives the V and J calls here. The sample table shows about 660,000 distinct CDR3 sequences, and 35% to 50% are seen once. The leading ten clones occupy 3.3% of the sample.

Ophthalmopathy patients were characterized by moderately to severely active disease, a Clinical Activity Score of at least 3, a NOSPECS grade of at least 4, and a disease duration under 3 months. Anyone with other autoimmune diseases, uncontrolled infections, pregnancy or lactation was excluded from the study. Diagnosis relied on clinical symptoms, serum thyroxine, TRAb, thyroid ultrasound and orbital computed tomography. Ficoll-Paque density gradient centrifugation was used to isolate PBMCs from 8 to 10 ml of fresh peripheral blood. Total RNA was extracted using Trizol reagent, and RNA quality was checked on an Agilent 2100 Bioanalyzer.

The chain was built from TRBV19 and TRBJ2-7, with 15 bases in between that match TRBD2. Sequenced sample: peripheral blood. The sequence was obtained from an adult man with Graves' ophthalmopathy. Here the CDR3 is given as CASHTATGTSGGLNEQYF. The sequence in DNA is TGTGCCAGCCACACTGCGACCGGGACTAGCGGGGGGCTGAACGAGCAGTACTTC.